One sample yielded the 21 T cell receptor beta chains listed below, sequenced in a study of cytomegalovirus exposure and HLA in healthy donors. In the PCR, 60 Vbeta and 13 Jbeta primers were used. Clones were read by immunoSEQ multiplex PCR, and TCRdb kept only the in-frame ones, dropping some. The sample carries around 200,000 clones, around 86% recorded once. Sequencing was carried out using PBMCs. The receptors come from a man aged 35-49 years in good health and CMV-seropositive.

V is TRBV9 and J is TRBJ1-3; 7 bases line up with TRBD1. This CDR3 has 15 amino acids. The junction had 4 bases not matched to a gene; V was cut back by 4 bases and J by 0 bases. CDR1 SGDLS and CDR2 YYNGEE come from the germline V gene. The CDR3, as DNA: TGTGCCAGCAGCTCGCGGGACAGCTCTGGAAACACCATATATTTT. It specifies CASSSRDSSGNTIYF.

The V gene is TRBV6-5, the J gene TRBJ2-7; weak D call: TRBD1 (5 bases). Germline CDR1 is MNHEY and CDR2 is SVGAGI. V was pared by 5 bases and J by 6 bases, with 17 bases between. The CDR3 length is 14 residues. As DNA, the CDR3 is TGTGCCAGCAGTCCCCCTGAACAAAGGGGCGAGCAGTACTTC. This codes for CASSPPEQRGEQYF.

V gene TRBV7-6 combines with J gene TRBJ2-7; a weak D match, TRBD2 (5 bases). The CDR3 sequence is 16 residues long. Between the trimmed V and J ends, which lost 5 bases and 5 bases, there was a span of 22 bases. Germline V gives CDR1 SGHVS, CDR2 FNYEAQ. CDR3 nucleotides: TGTGCCAGCAGCCCTACCGCCGGGGTCAACGGGGACGAGCAGTACTTC. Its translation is CASSPTAGVNGDEQYF.

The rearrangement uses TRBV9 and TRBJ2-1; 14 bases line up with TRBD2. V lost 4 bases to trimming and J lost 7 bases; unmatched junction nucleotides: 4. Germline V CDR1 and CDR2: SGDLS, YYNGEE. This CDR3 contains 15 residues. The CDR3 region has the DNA TGTGCCAGCAGCCTGGGGACTAGCGGGGGAAATGAGCAGTTCTTC. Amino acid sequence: CASSLGTSGGNEQFF.

CDR3 sequence (DNA): TGTGCCTGGATGGGCCTGAACACTGAAGCTTTCTTT. The encoded protein is CAWMGLNTEAFF. The chain combines TRBV30 with TRBJ1-1; D is ambiguous. Per the germline V gene, CDR1 is GTSNPN and CDR2 is SVGIG (reference sequence). Trimming cost V 4 bases and J 0 bases, with 6 bases left between them. This CDR3 is built from 12 residues.

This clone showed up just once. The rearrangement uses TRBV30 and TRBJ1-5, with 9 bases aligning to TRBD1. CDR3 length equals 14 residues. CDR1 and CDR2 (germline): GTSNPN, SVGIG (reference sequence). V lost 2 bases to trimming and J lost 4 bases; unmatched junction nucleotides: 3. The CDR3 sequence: CAWSPGTGNQPQHF. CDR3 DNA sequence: TGTGCCTGGAGTCCCGGGACAGGGAATCAGCCCCAGCATTTT.

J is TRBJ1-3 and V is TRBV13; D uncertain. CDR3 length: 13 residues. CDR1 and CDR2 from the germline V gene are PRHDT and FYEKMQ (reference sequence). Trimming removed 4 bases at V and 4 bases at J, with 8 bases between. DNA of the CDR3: TGTGCCAGCAGCTGGGCAGTGGGAAACACCATATATTTT. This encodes CASSWAVGNTIYF.

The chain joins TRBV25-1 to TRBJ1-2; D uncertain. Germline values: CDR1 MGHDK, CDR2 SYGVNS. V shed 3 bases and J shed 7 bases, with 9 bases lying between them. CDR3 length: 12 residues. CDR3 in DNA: TGTGCCAGCAGTGAGCACAGCTTTGGCTACACCTTC. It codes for CASSEHSFGYTF.

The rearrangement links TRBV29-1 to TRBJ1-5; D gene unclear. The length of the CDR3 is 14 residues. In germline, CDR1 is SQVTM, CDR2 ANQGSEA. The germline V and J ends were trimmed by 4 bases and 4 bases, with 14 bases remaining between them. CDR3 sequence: CSVGHRSENQPQHF. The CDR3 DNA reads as TGCAGCGTTGGGCACCGATCTGAAAATCAGCCCCAGCATTTT. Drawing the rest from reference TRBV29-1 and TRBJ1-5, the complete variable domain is SAVISQKPSRDICQRGTSLTIQCQVDSQVTMMFWYRQQPGQSLTLIATANQGSEATYESGFVIDKFPISRPNLTFSTLTVSNMSPEDSSIYLCSVGHRSENQPQHFGDGTRLSIL.

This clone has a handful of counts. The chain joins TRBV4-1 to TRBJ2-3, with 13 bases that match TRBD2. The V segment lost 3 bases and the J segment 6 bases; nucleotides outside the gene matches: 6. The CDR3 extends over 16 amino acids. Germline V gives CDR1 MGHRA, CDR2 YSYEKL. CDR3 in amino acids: CASSQAGTSGVDTQYF. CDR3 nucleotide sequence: TGCGCCAGCAGCCAGGCTGGGACTAGCGGGGTTGATACGCAGTATTTT.

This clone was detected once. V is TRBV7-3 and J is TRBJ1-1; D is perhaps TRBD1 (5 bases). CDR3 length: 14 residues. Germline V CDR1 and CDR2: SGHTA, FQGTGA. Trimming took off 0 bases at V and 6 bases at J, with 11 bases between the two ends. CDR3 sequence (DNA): TGTGCCAGCAGCTTAACGGGACTCATGTCTGAAGCTTTCTTT. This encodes CASSLTGLMSEAFF.

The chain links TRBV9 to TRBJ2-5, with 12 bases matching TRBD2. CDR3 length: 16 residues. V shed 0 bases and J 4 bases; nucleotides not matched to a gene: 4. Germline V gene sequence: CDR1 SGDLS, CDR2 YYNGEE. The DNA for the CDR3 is TGTGCCAGCAGCGTAGGGACTAGCGGGATAGGAGAGACCCAGTACTTC. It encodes CASSVGTSGIGETQYF.

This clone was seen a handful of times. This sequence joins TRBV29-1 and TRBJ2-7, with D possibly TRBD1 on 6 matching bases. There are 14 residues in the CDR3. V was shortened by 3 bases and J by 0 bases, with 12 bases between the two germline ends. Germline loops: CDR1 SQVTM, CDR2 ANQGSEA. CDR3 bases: TGCAGCGTTGACTTGGGACAAGGCTCCTACGAGCAGTACTTC. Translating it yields CSVDLGQGSYEQYF.

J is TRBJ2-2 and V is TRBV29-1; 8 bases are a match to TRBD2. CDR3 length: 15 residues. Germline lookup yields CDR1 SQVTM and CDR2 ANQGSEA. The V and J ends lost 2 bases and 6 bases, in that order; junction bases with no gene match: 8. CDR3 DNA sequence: TGCAGCGTTGAACGGGGGGGGAATATAGCCGGGGAGCTGTTTTTT. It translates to CSVERGGNIAGELFF.

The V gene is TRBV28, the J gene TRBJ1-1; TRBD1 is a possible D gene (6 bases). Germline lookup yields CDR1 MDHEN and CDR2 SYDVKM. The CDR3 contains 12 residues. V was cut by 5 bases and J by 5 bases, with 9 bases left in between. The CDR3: CASSRQVTEAFF. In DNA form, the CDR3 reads TGTGCCAGCAGTAGACAGGTTACTGAAGCTTTCTTT.

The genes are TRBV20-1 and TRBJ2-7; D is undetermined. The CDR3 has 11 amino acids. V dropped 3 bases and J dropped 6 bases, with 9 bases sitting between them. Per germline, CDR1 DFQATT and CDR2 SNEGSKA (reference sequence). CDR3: CSARGAGEQYF. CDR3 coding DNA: TGCAGTGCTAGGGGCGCCGGCGAGCAGTACTTC.

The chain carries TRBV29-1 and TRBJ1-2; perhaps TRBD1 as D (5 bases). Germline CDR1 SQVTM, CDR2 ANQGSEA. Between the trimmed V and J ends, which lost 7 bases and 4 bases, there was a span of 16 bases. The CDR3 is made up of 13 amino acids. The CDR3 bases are TGCAGCGCTGATTCCGGGGGAGGCTATGGCTACACCTTC. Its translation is CSADSGGGYGYTF. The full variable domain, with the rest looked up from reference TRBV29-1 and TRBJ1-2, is SAVISQKPSRDICQRGTSLTIQCQVDSQVTMMFWYRQQPGQSLTLIATANQGSEATYESGFVIDKFPISRPNLTFSTLTVSNMSPEDSSIYLCSADSGGGYGYTFGSGTRLTVV.

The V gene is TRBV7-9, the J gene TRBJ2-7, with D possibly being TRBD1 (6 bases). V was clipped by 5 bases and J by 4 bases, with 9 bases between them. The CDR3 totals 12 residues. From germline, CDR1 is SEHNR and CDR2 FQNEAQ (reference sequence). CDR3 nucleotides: TGTGCCAGCAGCGTAGGACAGTACGAGCAGTACTTC. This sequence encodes CASSVGQYEQYF. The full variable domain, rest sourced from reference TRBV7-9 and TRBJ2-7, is DTGVSQNPRHKITKRGQNVTFRCDPISEHNRLYWYRQTLGQGPEFLTYFQNEAQLEKSRLLSDRFSAERPKGSFSTLEIQRTEQGDSAMYLCASSVGQYEQYFGPGTRLTVT.

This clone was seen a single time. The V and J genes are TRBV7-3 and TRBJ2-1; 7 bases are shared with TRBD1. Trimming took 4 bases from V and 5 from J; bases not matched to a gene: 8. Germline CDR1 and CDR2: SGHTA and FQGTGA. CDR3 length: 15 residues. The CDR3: CASSSGQIINNEQFF. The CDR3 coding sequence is TGTGCCAGCAGCTCGGGACAGATAATAAACAATGAGCAGTTCTTC. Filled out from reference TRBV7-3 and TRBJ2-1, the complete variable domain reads GAGVSQTPSNKVTEKGKYVELRCDPISGHTALYWYRQSLGQGPEFLIYFQGTGAADDSGLPNDRFFAVRPEGSVSTLKIQRTERGDSAVYLCASSSGQIINNEQFFGPGTRLTVL.

In DNA form, the CDR3 reads TGTGCCAGCAGTGACTGGGGAGATCGTTCACCCCTCCACTTT. Its protein product is CASSDWGDRSPLHF. The chain employs TRBV6-5 and TRBJ1-6; D is unclear. The V gene's germline CDR1 is MNHEY and CDR2 SVGAGI. The germline V and J ends were trimmed by 5 bases and 9 bases, with 14 bases remaining between them. CDR3 size: 14 residues.

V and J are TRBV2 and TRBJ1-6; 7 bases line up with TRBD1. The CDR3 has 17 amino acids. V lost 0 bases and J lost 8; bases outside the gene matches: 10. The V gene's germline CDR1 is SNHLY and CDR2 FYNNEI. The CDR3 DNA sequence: TGTGCCAGCAGTGAAGCACGGACAGGTTGGGGGGATTCACCCCTCCACTTT. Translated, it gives CASSEARTGWGDSPLHF.